The 28 T cell receptor beta chains listed next were all sequenced from one sample in a study of cytomegalovirus exposure and HLA in healthy donors. PCR amplification relied on 60 Vbeta primers (plus 13 Jbeta primers). This table comes from immunoSEQ multiplex PCR, and its TCRdb copy is limited to in-frame clones, with some not included. The repertoire includes 100,000 to 150,000 clones, 77% of them detected once, and roughly 3.7% sits in the top ten. The specimen sequenced was PBMCs. These receptors came from a human donor in good health.

CDR3 nucleotides: TGTGCCAGCAGGGGGCGCGTCACCGGGGAGCTGTTTTTT. This translates into CASRGRVTGELFF. V and J are TRBV7-3 and TRBJ2-2, with D possibly matching TRBD1 (5 bases). The V end was cut by 6 bases, the J end by 4 bases, with 9 bases between. The CDR3 totals 13 residues. Per the germline V gene, CDR1 is SGHTA and CDR2 is FQGTGA.

DNA for the CDR3: TGCAGCGTTAGTTCCGGGACAGGGGGGCCTTACGAGCAGTACTTC. The encoded protein is CSVSSGTGGPYEQYF. V and J are TRBV29-1 and TRBJ2-7, with 11 bases fitting TRBD1. The V gene end was trimmed by 5 bases and the J gene end by 4 bases; junction bases not matched to a gene: 10. Germline V lookup: CDR1 SQVTM, CDR2 ANQGSEA. The CDR3 covers 15 residues.

The chain employs TRBV28 and TRBJ1-1; 8 positions agree with TRBD1. CDR3 length: 14 amino acids. V trimming: 4 bases; J trimming: 1 base; junction bases outside the gene matches: 2. Germline loops: CDR1 MDHEN, CDR2 SYDVKM. The CDR3: CASSSGQENTEAFF. The CDR3 nucleotides read TGTGCCAGCAGTTCGGGACAGGAGAACACTGAAGCTTTCTTT.

The rearrangement joins TRBV15 to TRBJ2-5; unclear D gene. The end of the DNA is better explained by TRBJ2-7, so the J call may be wrong. Germline V gives CDR1 LNHNV, CDR2 YYDKDF (reference sequence). This CDR3 has 13 residues. The CDR3 loop reads CATSPTVSYEQYF. CDR3 sequence (DNA): TGTGCCACCAGCCCTACAGTATCCTACGAGCAGTACTTC.

Here the CDR3 reads CASSPGTSGRRTYEQYF. DNA of the CDR3: TGCGCCAGCAGTCCCGGGACTAGCGGGAGGAGGACCTACGAGCAGTACTTC. The chain is built from TRBV10-1 and TRBJ2-7, with 15 bases fitting TRBD2. Trimming cost V 5 bases and J 2 bases; bases outside gene matches: 7. Germline CDR1 is WNHNN and CDR2 is SYGVQD (reference sequence). The CDR3 spans 17 residues.

The chain couples TRBV25-1 to TRBJ2-1; 10 bases are a match to TRBD2. V was pared by 2 bases and J by 6 bases, with 7 bases of the junction left unmatched. The germline V gene encodes CDR1 MGHDK and CDR2 SYGVNS. The CDR3 totals 16 residues. The CDR3 reads CASSELAGVLLNEQFF. The DNA for the CDR3 is TGTGCCAGCAGTGAACTAGCGGGGGTACTCCTCAATGAGCAGTTCTTC.

On this clone: Germline is not matched at one junction end, which may reflect a read error. The gene calls are TRBV9 and TRBJ2-3; 8 bases map to TRBD1. The CDR3 is made up of 15 amino acids. Germline CDR1 reads SGDLS; CDR2 reads YYNGEE. The CDR3 region is CASSVGQGSIDTQYF. The CDR3 nucleotides are TGTGCCAGCAGCGTAGGACAGGGGAGCATAGATACGCAGTATTTT.

This clone was detected a few times. This rearrangement joins TRBV9 to TRBJ2-7, with 11 bases aligning to TRBD1. J lost 0 bases, V lost 0 bases, and 5 bases had no gene match. Germline CDR1 reads SGDLS; CDR2 reads YYNGEE. The CDR3 covers 17 residues. DNA for the CDR3: TGTGCCAGCAGCGTAGCCTGGGACAGGGGGAACTCCTACGAGCAGTACTTC. It encodes CASSVAWDRGNSYEQYF.

This chain uses TRBV4-1 with TRBJ2-5; TRBD2 matches at 10 bases. Germline CDR1 MGHRA, CDR2 YSYEKL. There are 16 residues in the CDR3. With 1 base clipped from V and 3 bases from J, the junction kept 5 bases outside the gene matches. The DNA of the CDR3 is TGCGCCAGCAGCCAAGTCACTAGCGGGACGAAAGAGACCCAGTACTTC. It specifies CASSQVTSGTKETQYF.

This clone was seen more than once but under ten times. This rearrangement joins TRBV19 to TRBJ1-3, with 12 bases lining up with TRBD1. The CDR3 is made up of 17 amino acids. Losses at the gene ends were 5 bases for V and 0 bases for J; bases not matched to a gene: 5. The V gene's germline CDR1 is LNHDA and CDR2 SQIVND (reference sequence). The CDR3 loop reads CASSVGQGARSGNTIYF. CDR3 nucleotide sequence: TGTGCCAGTAGTGTGGGACAGGGGGCCCGCTCTGGAAACACCATATATTTT.

J is TRBJ1-3 and V is TRBV12-5, with D perhaps TRBD1 (5 bases). V lost 6 bases, J lost 4 bases, and 7 bases lay in between. The length of the CDR3 is 12 residues. Germline CDR1 LGHNT, CDR2 FRNRAP. The DNA of the CDR3 is TGTGCTAGTGGAGGGGAAGGAAACACCATATATTTT. It encodes CASGGEGNTIYF. Using reference TRBV12-5 and TRBJ1-3 for the parts outside the CDR3, the full variable domain is DARVTQTPRHKVTEMGQEVTMRCQPILGHNTVFWYRQTMMQGLELLAYFRNRAPLDDSGMPKDRFSAEMPDATLATLKIQPSEPRDSAVYFCASGGEGNTIYFGEGSWLTVV.

The chain combines TRBV19 with TRBJ2-5; D is ambiguous. The CDR3 contains 12 residues. Between the trimmed V and J ends, which lost 1 base and 4 bases, there was a span of 4 bases. Germline V gene data show CDR1 as LNHDA and CDR2 as SQIVND (reference sequence). The CDR3, as DNA: TGTGCCAGTAGTATAGCAGGAGAGACCCAGTACTTC. This sequence encodes CASSIAGETQYF. The whole variable domain, filled in from reference TRBV19 and TRBJ2-5, reads DGGITQSPKYLFRKEGQNVTLSCEQNLNHDAMYWYRQDPGQGLRLIYYSQIVNDFQKGDIAEGYSVSREKKESFPLTVTSAQKNPTAFYLCASSIAGETQYFGPGTRLLVL.

The V and J genes are TRBV28 and TRBJ2-1; 11 nucleotides line up with TRBD2. V was pared by 3 bases and J by 1 base, with 2 bases of the junction left unmatched. The germline CDR1 and CDR2 sequences are MDHEN and SYDVKM. The CDR3 sequence is 16 residues long. CDR3 sequence: CASSFLAGGSYNEQFF. The CDR3 DNA reads TGTGCCAGCAGTTTCCTAGCGGGAGGTTCCTACAATGAGCAGTTCTTC.

With respect to this clone: The junction shows a germline mismatch at one end, possibly a read error. Additional DNA sequences in this sample encode the identical CDR3. This chain connects TRBV6-1 to TRBJ2-7; TRBD2 matches at 7 bases. The germline V gene encodes CDR1 MNHNS and CDR2 SASEGT. This CDR3 is built from 14 residues. CDR3 residues: CASKKGLTSYEQYF. DNA of the CDR3: TGTGCCAGCAAGAAGGGACTAACTTCTTACGAACAGTACTTC.

Written as DNA, the CDR3 is TGTGCCAGCAGCTTGGCCTCTGAGCCCTACGAGCAGTACTTC. This encodes CASSLASEPYEQYF. The V gene is TRBV5-4, the J gene TRBJ2-7; D gene unclear. The CDR3 consists of 14 residues. V was shortened by 0 bases and J by 2 bases, with 9 bases between the two germline ends. The V gene's germline CDR1 is SGHNT and CDR2 YYREEE (reference sequence).

The V and J genes are TRBV6-1 and TRBJ2-7; 11 bases are a match to TRBD2. Germline CDR1 reads MNHNS; CDR2 reads SASEGT. V lost 2 bases to trimming and J lost 3 bases; unmatched junction nucleotides: 9. This CDR3 is built from 17 residues. CDR3 sequence reads: CASSEYFGGTSGYEQYF. DNA of the CDR3: TGTGCCAGCAGTGAATACTTTGGCGGGACTAGCGGCTACGAGCAGTACTTC.

The chain combines TRBV23-1 with TRBJ1-1, with TRBD1 identical over 7 bases. TRBV23-1 is an open reading frame whose function is uncertain. The CDR3 consists of 15 residues. The V segment lost 0 bases and the J segment 5 bases; nucleotides outside the gene matches: 6. The CDR3 reads CASSQSTGVATEAFF. CDR3 DNA sequence: TGCGCCAGCAGTCAATCAACAGGGGTAGCAACTGAAGCTTTCTTT.

The V gene is TRBV2, the J gene TRBJ2-7, with D hard to call. From germline, CDR1 is SNHLY and CDR2 FYNNEI. This CDR3 has 13 residues. The V end lost 3 bases, the J end lost 0 bases, and 6 bases lay between the germline ends. CDR3 sequence reads: CASSDHFSYEQYF. The CDR3 nucleotides are TGTGCCAGCAGTGACCACTTCTCCTACGAGCAGTACTTC.

The chain carries TRBV14 and TRBJ2-2, with 8 bases that match TRBD1. CDR1 and CDR2 from the germline V gene are SGHDN and FVKESK. The length of the CDR3 is 13 residues. Germline trimming cut 4 bases from V and 7 bases from J; bases unmatched to any gene: 2. This CDR3 is CASSRDRGGELFF. The DNA of the CDR3 is TGTGCCAGCAGCCGCGACAGGGGCGGGGAGCTGTTTTTT. The variable domain in full, completed from reference TRBV14 and TRBJ2-2, reads EAGVTQFPSHSVIEKGQTVTLRCDPISGHDNLYWYRRVMGKEIKFLLHFVKESKQDESGMPNNRFLAERTGGTYSTLKVQPAELEDSGVYFCASSRDRGGELFFGEGSRLTVL.

V usage is TRBV19 and J usage is TRBJ2-7, with 7 bases matching TRBD2. In germline, CDR1 is LNHDA, CDR2 SQIVND (reference sequence). With 5 bases clipped from V and 3 bases from J, the junction kept 13 bases outside the gene matches. CDR3 length equals 16 residues. CDR3 nucleotides: TGTGCCAGTAGTGTCCTCGGGACTAAAAGCCGCTACGAGCAGTACTTC. Its protein product is CASSVLGTKSRYEQYF.

The chain couples TRBV6-5 to TRBJ1-1; a possible D gene is TRBD1 (6 bases). The length of the CDR3 is 14 residues. Trimming pared 6 bases from V and 1 base from J, leaving 12 bases between. Germline values: CDR1 MNHEY, CDR2 SVGAGI. CDR3 residues: CASRTYRENTEAFF. The CDR3 coding sequence is TGTGCCAGCAGGACGTACAGGGAGAACACTGAAGCTTTCTTT.

The V call is TRBV19, the J call TRBJ1-2; TRBD1 might be the D (5 bases). This CDR3 has 13 amino acids. Germline CDR1 and CDR2: LNHDA and SQIVND (reference sequence). The V gene lost 2 bases and the J gene lost 6 bases, with 10 bases spanning the gap. DNA for the CDR3: TGTGCCAGTAGTATAAGAGGAGGGGATGGCTACACCTTC. Its protein is CASSIRGGDGYTF.

This clone showed up just once. CDR3 region: CASSPPGYYEQYF. CDR3 bases: TGCGCCAGCAGCCCCCCGGGATACTACGAGCAGTACTTC. This chain links TRBV4-1 with TRBJ2-7; TRBD2 is a possible D gene (5 bases). The CDR3 runs 13 residues. The ends were cut back, 4 bases at V and 3 bases at J, with 10 bases in the middle. Germline CDR1 MGHRA, CDR2 YSYEKL.

This chain connects TRBV9 to TRBJ1-5; 9 bases align to TRBD1. Per the germline V gene, CDR1 is SGDLS and CDR2 is YYNGEE. The CDR3 is 15 residues long. J gave up 8 bases and V 4 bases, and 10 bases lay outside the gene matches. Here the CDR3 reads CASSPGQGHEEPQHF. DNA of the CDR3: TGTGCCAGCAGCCCCGGACAGGGGCACGAGGAGCCCCAGCATTTT.

The chain uses TRBV10-1 and TRBJ2-1, with TRBD2 matching 13 bases. In germline, CDR1 is WNHNN, CDR2 SYGVQD (reference sequence). The CDR3 is made up of 15 amino acids. Unmatched junction bases numbered 4, after V lost 6 bases and J lost 5 bases. The CDR3 nucleotides read TGCGCCAGCAGCGTACTAGCGGGAGGGAACAATGAGCAGTTCTTC. It encodes CASSVLAGGNNEQFF.

The chain couples TRBV7-6 to TRBJ2-7; 7 positions match TRBD1. The germline gives CDR1 SGHVS, CDR2 FNYEAQ. Trimming cost V 3 bases and J 2 bases; bases outside gene matches: 4. This CDR3 contains 14 residues. In DNA form, the CDR3 reads TGTGCCAGCAGCTTGACAGGGTCAACCTACGAGCAGTACTTC. Residues: CASSLTGSTYEQYF.

CDR3 sequence: CASTPGLRSDTQYF. As DNA, the CDR3 is TGTGCCAGCACCCCGGGACTAAGATCAGATACGCAGTATTTT. The chain joins TRBV11-2 to TRBJ2-3; 7 bases map to TRBD2. Unmatched junction bases numbered 8, after V lost 7 bases and J lost 4 bases. The CDR3 runs to 14 residues. CDR1 and CDR2 (germline): SGHAT, FQNNGV.

The chain recombines TRBV27 with TRBJ1-2; weak D call: TRBD1 (5 bases). V was trimmed by 0 bases and J by 6 bases, leaving 11 bases between them. Germline V gives CDR1 MNHEY, CDR2 SMNVEV (reference sequence). This CDR3 is 14 amino acids long. DNA for the CDR3: TGTGCCAGCAGTTTATCTTTCGACAGACATGGCTACACCTTC. Amino acids: CASSLSFDRHGYTF.